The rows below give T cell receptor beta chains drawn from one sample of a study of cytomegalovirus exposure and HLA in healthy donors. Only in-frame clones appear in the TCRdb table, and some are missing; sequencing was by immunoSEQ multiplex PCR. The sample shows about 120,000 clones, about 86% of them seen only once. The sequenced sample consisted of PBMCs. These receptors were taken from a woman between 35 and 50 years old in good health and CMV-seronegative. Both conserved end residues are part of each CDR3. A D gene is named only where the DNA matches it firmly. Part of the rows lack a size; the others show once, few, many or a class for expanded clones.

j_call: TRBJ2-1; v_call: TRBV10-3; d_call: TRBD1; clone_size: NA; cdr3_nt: TGTGCCATCAGTGAGCAGGGGGCGATCTACAATGAGCAGTTCTTC; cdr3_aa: CAISEQGAIYNEQFF
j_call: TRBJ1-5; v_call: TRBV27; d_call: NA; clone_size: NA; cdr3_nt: TGTGCCAGCAGTGAAAATGCGTGGCAGGTAAACCAGCCCCAGCATTTT; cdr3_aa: CASSENAWQVNQPQHF
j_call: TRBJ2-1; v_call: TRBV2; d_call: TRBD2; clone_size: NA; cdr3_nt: TGTGCCAGCCGAACTGGCGGGAGTTCCTACAATGAGCAGTTCTTC; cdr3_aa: CASRTGGSSYNEQFF
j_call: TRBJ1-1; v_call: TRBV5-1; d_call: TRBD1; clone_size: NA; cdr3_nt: TGCGCCAGCAGCCTGGGACAGCAAGCTAACACTGAAGCTTTCTTT; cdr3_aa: CASSLGQQANTEAFF
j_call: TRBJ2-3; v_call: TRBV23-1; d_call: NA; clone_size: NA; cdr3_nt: TGCGCCAGCAGTCATGCGAGCACAGATACGCAGTATTTT; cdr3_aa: CASSHASTDTQYF
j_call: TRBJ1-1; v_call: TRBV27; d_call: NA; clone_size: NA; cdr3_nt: TGTGCCAGCAGTTTATTAGGGGGTTCGGTTGGTGAAGCTTTCTTT; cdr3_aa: CASSLLGGSVGEAFF
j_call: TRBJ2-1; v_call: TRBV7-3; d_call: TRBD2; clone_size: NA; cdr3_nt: TGTGCCAGCAGGCGGGCGGGAGCCAATGAGCAGTTCTTC; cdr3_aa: CASRRAGANEQFF
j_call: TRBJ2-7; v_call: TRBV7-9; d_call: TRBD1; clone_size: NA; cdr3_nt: TGTGCCAGCAGGTCCACAGGGGGCGTCGCCGAGCAGTACTTC; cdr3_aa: CASRSTGGVAEQYF
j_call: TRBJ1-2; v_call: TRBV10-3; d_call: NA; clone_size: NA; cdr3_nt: TGTGCCATCAGGGTACAGGGACCCTCTGCCTATGGCTACACCTTC; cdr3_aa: CAIRVQGPSAYGYTF
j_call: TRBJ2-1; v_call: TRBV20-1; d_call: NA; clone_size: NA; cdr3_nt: TGCAGTGCGTCATTGAATGAGCAGTTCTTC; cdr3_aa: CSASLNEQFF
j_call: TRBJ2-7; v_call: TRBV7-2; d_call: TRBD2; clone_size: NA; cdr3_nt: TGTGCCAGCAGCAGACTAGCGGGAAATTCCTACGAGCAGTACTTC; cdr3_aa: CASSRLAGNSYEQYF
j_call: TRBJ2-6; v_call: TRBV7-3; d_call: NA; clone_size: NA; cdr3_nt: TGTGCCAGCAGCTTCGGGGGATCTGGGGCCAACGTCCTGACTTTC; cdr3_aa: CASSFGGSGANVLTF
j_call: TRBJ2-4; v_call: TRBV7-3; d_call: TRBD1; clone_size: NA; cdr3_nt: TGTGCCAGCAGCCCGGGGCCAGGGGGAGCCAAAAACATTCAGTACTTC; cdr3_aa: CASSPGPGGAKNIQYF
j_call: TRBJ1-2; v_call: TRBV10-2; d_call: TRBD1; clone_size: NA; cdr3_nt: TGCGCCAGCAGTGGCACAGGGGAAGGCTACACCTTC; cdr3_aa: CASSGTGEGYTF
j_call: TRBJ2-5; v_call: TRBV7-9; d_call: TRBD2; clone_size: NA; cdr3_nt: TGTTCCGGGGAGGGGTACCAAGAGACCCAGTACTTC; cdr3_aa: CSGEGYQETQYF
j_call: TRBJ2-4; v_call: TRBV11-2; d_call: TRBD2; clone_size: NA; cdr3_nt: TGTGCCAGCAGCTTAGGGGTGGGAGGGCCTATCCCAAACATTCAGTACTTC; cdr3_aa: CASSLGVGGPIPNIQYF
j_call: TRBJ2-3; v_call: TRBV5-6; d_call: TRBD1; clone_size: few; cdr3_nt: TGTGCCAGCAGCATGGGACAGGGCTCATCCACAGATACGCAGTATTTT; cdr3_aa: CASSMGQGSSTDTQYF
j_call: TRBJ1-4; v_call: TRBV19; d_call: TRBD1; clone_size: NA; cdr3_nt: TGTGCCAGCGGGACAGAAAGAAAATCAACTAATGAAAAACTGTTTTTT; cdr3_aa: CASGTERKSTNEKLFF
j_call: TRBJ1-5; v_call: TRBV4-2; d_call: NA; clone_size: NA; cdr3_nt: TGTGCCAGCAACAGGGAAGATCGCAATCAGCCCCAGCATTTT; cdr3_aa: CASNREDRNQPQHF
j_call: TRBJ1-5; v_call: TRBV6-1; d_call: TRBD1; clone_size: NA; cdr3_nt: TGTGCCAGCAGTGAGTCCGGGACAGGGTATTTGGGTCAGCCCCAGCATTTT; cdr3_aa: CASSESGTGYLGQPQHF
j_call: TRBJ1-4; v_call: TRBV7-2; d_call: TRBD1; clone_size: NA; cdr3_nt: TGTGCCAGCAGCTTAGCCACGGGGGACAGGAGAAGTGAAAAACTGTTTTTT; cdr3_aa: CASSLATGDRRSEKLFF
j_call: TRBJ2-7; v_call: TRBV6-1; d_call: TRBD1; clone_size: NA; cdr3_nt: TGTGCCAGCAGTTTAGGGACAGGGATTTTCGAGCAGTACTTC; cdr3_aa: CASSLGTGIFEQYF
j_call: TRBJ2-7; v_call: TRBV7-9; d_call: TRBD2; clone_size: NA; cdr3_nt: TGTGCCAGCAGGGGACTAGCGGGGGCCTACGAGCAGTACTTC; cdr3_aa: CASRGLAGAYEQYF
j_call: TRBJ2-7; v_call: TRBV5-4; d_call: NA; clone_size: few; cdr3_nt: TGTGCCAGCAGCTTGGCCAACACAGGGAAGTCCTACGAGCAGTACTTC; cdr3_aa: CASSLANTGKSYEQYF
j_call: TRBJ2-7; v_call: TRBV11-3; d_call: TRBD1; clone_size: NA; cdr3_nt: TGTGCCAGCAGCTTTGGGACAGGGGGCCGGTACTTC; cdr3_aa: CASSFGTGGRYF
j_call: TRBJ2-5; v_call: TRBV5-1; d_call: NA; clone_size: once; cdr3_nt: TGCGCCAGCAGCGTTTCCGGGACAACCTCTTGGGAGACCCAGTACTTC; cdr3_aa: CASSVSGTTSWETQYF
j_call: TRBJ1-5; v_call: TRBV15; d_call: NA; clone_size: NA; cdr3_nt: TGTGCCACCAGCAGAGACATTCACACCAATCAGCCCCAGCATTTT; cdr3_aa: CATSRDIHTNQPQHF
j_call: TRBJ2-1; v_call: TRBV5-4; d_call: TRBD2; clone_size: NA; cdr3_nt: TGTGCCAGCAGAGACAAGCGGGAGACCTACAATGAGCAGTTCTTC; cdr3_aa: CASRDKRETYNEQFF
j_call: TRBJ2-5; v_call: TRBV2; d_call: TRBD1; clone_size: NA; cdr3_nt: TGTGCCAGCAGTGGGATCGGGACAGGGGGCGCCCTTCAAGAGACCCAGTACTTC; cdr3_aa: CASSGIGTGGALQETQYF
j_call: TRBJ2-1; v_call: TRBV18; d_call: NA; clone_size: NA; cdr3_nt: TGTGCCAGCTCACCACCAACCGGCGGAAACTCCTACAATGAGCAGTTCTTC; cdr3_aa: CASSPPTGGNSYNEQFF
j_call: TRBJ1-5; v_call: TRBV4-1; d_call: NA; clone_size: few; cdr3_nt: TGCGCCAGCAGCCAAGGATACGGACAGATCAATCAGCCCCAGCATTTT; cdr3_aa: CASSQGYGQINQPQHF
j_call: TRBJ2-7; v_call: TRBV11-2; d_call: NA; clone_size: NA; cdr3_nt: TGTGCCAGCAGCTATATCTGGGAGGAGTCACAGCAGTACTTC; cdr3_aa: CASSYIWEESQQYF
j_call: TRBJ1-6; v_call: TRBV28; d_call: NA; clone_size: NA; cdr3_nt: TGTGCCAGCAGTTTGAGGGGGGGTCCCCCTAATTCACCCCTCCACTTT; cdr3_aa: CASSLRGGPPNSPLHF
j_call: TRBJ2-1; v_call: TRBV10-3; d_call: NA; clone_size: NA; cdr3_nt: TGTGCCATCAGTGAGTCGCGGGGGCAGGGAAACAATGAGCAGTTCTTC; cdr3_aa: CAISESRGQGNNEQFF
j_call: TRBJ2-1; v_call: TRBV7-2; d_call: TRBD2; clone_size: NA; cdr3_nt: TGTGCCAGCAGCTTAGAGCGGGGGCCCTACAATGAGCAGTTCTTC; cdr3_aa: CASSLERGPYNEQFF
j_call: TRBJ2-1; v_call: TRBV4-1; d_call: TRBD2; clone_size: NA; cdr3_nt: TGCGCCAGCAGCCAAGAGGGACTAGCTAAGCAGTTCTTC; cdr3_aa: CASSQEGLAKQFF
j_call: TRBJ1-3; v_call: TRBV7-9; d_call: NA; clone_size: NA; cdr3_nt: TGTGCCAGCAGCTTATATGCCCGCGATTCTGGAAACACCATATATTTT; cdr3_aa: CASSLYARDSGNTIYF
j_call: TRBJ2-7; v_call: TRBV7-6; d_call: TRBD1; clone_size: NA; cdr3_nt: TGTGCCAGCAGCTTAGTCCCTTTGGCGGGACAGGGGCGAACCTACGAGCAGTACTTC; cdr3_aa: CASSLVPLAGQGRTYEQYF
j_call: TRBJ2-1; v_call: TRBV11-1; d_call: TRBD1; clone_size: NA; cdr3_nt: TGTGCCAGCAGCTTCCTAACCGGGACAGGGGGCAATGAGCAGTTCTTC; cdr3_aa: CASSFLTGTGGNEQFF
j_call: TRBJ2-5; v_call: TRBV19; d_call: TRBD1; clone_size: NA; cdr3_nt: TGTGCCAGTAGTACGGACAGGGGGCAAGAGACCCAGTACTTC; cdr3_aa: CASSTDRGQETQYF
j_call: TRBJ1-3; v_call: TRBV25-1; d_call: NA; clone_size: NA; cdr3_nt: TGTGCCAGCAGGGATACAGGGTGGTCTGGAAACACCATATATTTT; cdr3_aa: CASRDTGWSGNTIYF
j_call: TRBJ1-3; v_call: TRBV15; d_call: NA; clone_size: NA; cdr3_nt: TGTGCCACCAGCATATCTGGAAACACCATATATTTT; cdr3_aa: CATSISGNTIYF
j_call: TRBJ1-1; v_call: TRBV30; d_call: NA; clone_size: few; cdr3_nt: TGTGCCTGTTCCCAGGGCACTGAAGCTTTCTTT; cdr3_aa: CACSQGTEAFF
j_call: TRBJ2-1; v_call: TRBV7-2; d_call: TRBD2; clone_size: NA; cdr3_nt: TGTGCCAGCCACCCGCAGGGACTAGCGGGGAATGAGCAGTTCTTC; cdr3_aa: CASHPQGLAGNEQFF
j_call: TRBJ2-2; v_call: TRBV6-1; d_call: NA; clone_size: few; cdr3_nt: TGTGCCAGCAGTGAGGGACTGAACACCGGGGAGCTGTTTTTT; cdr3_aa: CASSEGLNTGELFF
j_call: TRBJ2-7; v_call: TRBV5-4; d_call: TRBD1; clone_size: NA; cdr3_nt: TGTGCCAGCAGCCTGAGGGGGGGACAGGGGTACGAGCAGTACTTC; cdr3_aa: CASSLRGGQGYEQYF
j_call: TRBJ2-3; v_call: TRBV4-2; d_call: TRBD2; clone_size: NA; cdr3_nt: TGTGCCAGCAGCCAAGTAAAAAGCGGGGGGTTGGATACGCAGTATTTT; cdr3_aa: CASSQVKSGGLDTQYF
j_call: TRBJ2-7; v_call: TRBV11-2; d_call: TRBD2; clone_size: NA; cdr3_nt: TGTGCCAGCAGCAAGACTAGCGGAGATTACGAGCAGTACTTC; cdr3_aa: CASSKTSGDYEQYF
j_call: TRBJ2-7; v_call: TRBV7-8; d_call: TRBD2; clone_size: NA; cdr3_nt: TGTGCCAGCAGCTTAATGGGGGGGTCCGAACAGTACTTC; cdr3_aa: CASSLMGGSEQYF
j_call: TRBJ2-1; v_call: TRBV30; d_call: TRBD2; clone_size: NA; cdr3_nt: TGTGCCTGGAGTTCAACTAGCGGGGTCTACAATGAGCAGTTCTTC; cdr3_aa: CAWSSTSGVYNEQFF
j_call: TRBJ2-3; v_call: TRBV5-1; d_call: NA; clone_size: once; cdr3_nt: TGCGCCAGCAGCTTGGCAGGGTGGGGCACAGATACGCAGTATTTT; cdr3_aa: CASSLAGWGTDTQYF
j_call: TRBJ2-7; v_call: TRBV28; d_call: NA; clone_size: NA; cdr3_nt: TGTGCCAGCAGTTTCCTTGACAGGTTCACCTACGAGCAGTACTTC; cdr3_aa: CASSFLDRFTYEQYF